The rows below give T cell receptor beta chains drawn from one sample of a study of cytomegalovirus exposure and HLA in healthy donors. The repertoire was sequenced with immunoSEQ multiplex PCR; TCRdb's copy has only in-frame clones and lacks some. In the table there are about 120,000 clones, roughly 90% of which are singletons. The material sequenced was PBMCs. These receptors were obtained from a young woman in good health and CMV-seropositive. The CDR3 runs from the conserved cysteine through the conserved F or W. D genes are given only for firm matches. Size values are once, few and many counts, or a class for expanded clones, and some rows have none.

abundance	j_gene	d_gene	v_gene	CDR3nt	CDR3aa
-	TRBJ1-2	TRBD1	TRBV30	TGTGCCTCGGGACAGACTCTTATTAGCTACACCTTC	CASGQTLISYTF
many	TRBJ1-2	TRBD1	TRBV6-1	TGTGCCAGCAGTGAAGGGACAGGGGGCTATGGCTACACCTTC	CASSEGTGGYGYTF
-	TRBJ2-7	-	TRBV6-5	TGTGCCAGCAGTTACCAGGTACAGGGTTCCTACGAGCAGTACTTC	CASSYQVQGSYEQYF
-	TRBJ1-5	-	TRBV28	TGTGCCAGCAGCAACAATCAGCCCCAGCATTTT	CASSNNQPQHF
-	TRBJ2-5	-	TRBV6-5	TGTGCCAGCAACGGGGGAGACTCGTGGGAGACCCAGTACTTC	CASNGGDSWETQYF
-	TRBJ2-7	-	TRBV7-6	TGTGCCAGCAGCCCCCTCTCGACCTCTACCGGATCCCCTGGAGGCGAGCAGTACTTC	CASSPLSTSTGSPGGEQYF
-	TRBJ2-3	-	TRBV29-1	TGCAGCGTACTCAGGGGTGGCCCAGATACGCAGTATTTT	CSVLRGGPDTQYF
-	TRBJ2-7	TRBD1	TRBV7-9	TGTGCCAGCAGCTTAGCGCAGGGGGCTTGGGCCTACGAGCAGTACTTC	CASSLAQGAWAYEQYF
-	TRBJ2-7	-	TRBV6-1	TGTGCCAGCAGTCTACAGGTTACATTGTCCTACGAGCAGTACTTC	CASSLQVTLSYEQYF
once	TRBJ1-2	TRBD1	TRBV7-9	TGTGCCAGCAGCTTGGGACAGTATCATGGCTACACCTTC	CASSLGQYHGYTF
-	TRBJ1-2	-	TRBV11-2	TGTGCCAGCAGCAATACGGGGGGGAATGGCTACACCTTC	CASSNTGGNGYTF
few	TRBJ1-2	-	TRBV28	TGTGCCAGCAGTTCACAGATGGATGGCTACACCTTC	CASSSQMDGYTF
-	TRBJ1-2	-	TRBV7-9	TGTGCCAGCAGCCCCCATTCTAACTATGGCTACACCTTC	CASSPHSNYGYTF
-	TRBJ2-5	TRBD1	TRBV6-1	TGTGCCAGCAGTGCCCCGGGACAGGGGGCGCGCGGGACCCAGTACTTC	CASSAPGQGARGTQYF
-	TRBJ1-4	-	TRBV15	TGTGCCACCAGCAGAGATCGGGGGAGCACTAATGAAAAACTGTTTTTT	CATSRDRGSTNEKLFF
-	TRBJ1-4	-	TRBV5-5	TGTGCCAGCGGGCAGAATGAAAAACTGTTTTTT	CASGQNEKLFF
few	TRBJ2-7	TRBD1	TRBV2	TGTGCCAGCGGCCGGGACAGGGCCTTTGACGAGCAGTACTTC	CASGRDRAFDEQYF
-	TRBJ2-5	TRBD2	TRBV7-3	TGTGCCAGCAGCTTAGCGGGGGGGGCCGGAGAGACCCAGTACTTC	CASSLAGGAGETQYF
few	TRBJ1-1	-	TRBV2	TGTGCCAGCAGTGAGGTAACAGGTATGAACACTGAAGCTTTCTTT	CASSEVTGMNTEAFF
-	TRBJ2-1	-	TRBV7-2	TGTGCCAGCAGCTTAGCGTGGAGAAGAGAGCAGTTCTTC	CASSLAWRREQFF
-	TRBJ2-2	TRBD2	TRBV19	TGTGCCAGTAGTAGATCTAGCGGCCCCGCCACCGGGGAGCTGTTTTTT	CASSRSSGPATGELFF
-	TRBJ1-1	-	TRBV7-2	TGTGCCAGCAGCTCGGACAGACAAGTCCCTGAAGCTTTCTTT	CASSSDRQVPEAFF
-	TRBJ1-2	-	TRBV10-2	TGCGCCAGCAGTGAGTCGTGGACAAGTAACTATGGCTACACCTTC	CASSESWTSNYGYTF
-	TRBJ1-1	TRBD1	TRBV19	TGTGCCAGTAGTATATCAGGGGGAAACACTGAAGCTTTCTTT	CASSISGGNTEAFF
-	TRBJ1-4	-	TRBV10-2	TGCGCCAGCAGTGGATGGGGACACAATGAAAAACTGTTTTTT	CASSGWGHNEKLFF
-	TRBJ1-2	TRBD1	TRBV19	TGTGCCAGTACCCTTACCTCAGACAGGGTCTATGGCTACACCTTC	CASTLTSDRVYGYTF
-	TRBJ1-1	TRBD1	TRBV7-2	TGTGCCAGCAGCTCAGGGACAGGGGCAACTGAAGCTTTCTTT	CASSSGTGATEAFF
-	TRBJ1-2	-	TRBV11-2	TGTGCCAGCAGCTTTGACAGAAACTATGGCTACACCTTC	CASSFDRNYGYTF
-	TRBJ2-7	-	TRBV7-9	TGTGCCAGCAGCTTAGGGACTTCCGGCCACGAGCAGTACTTC	CASSLGTSGHEQYF
-	TRBJ2-7	TRBD1	TRBV19	TGTGCCAGTAGTCTTCGACGAGGGACAGGGAGAGCCTCCTACGAGCAGTACTTC	CASSLRRGTGRASYEQYF
-	TRBJ2-3	TRBD2	TRBV19	TGTGCCAGTAGTGCCTTGGGGGGGGACACAGATACGCAGTATTTT	CASSALGGDTDTQYF
-	TRBJ1-5	-	TRBV7-8	TGTGCCAGCAGCTTAGACAGGGTGGTTCAGCCCCAGCATTTT	CASSLDRVVQPQHF
-	TRBJ2-7	TRBD1	TRBV4-3	TGCGCCAGCAGCCAAAGTGTAGGACAGGGAAACTACGAGCAGTACTTC	CASSQSVGQGNYEQYF
-	TRBJ2-1	TRBD2	TRBV29-1	TGCAGCGTTGGGCCGGGACTAGCGAACTACAATGAGCAGTTCTTC	CSVGPGLANYNEQFF
-	TRBJ1-3	-	TRBV14	TGTGCCAGCAGCCGTTCACGGGTATCTGGAAACACCATATATTTT	CASSRSRVSGNTIYF
-	TRBJ1-1	TRBD1	TRBV7-2	TGTGCCAGCAGCGACAGGGGGTTGAACACTGAAGCTTTCTTT	CASSDRGLNTEAFF
-	TRBJ2-1	-	TRBV11-2	TGTGCCAGCAGCTGGGCGGGGGCAAACAATGAGCAGTTCTTC	CASSWAGANNEQFF
-	TRBJ1-6	TRBD1	TRBV6-5	TGTGCCAGCAGTTACTCGGGACAGAGCTATAATTCACCCCTCCACTTT	CASSYSGQSYNSPLHF
-	TRBJ1-2	TRBD1	TRBV6-1	TGTGCCAGCAGTGATGGGATAGGGGGCGCGGGAGGCTACACCTTC	CASSDGIGGAGGYTF
-	TRBJ2-1	TRBD1	TRBV15	TGTGCCACCAGCCGCGGACAGGGCAGGAATGAGCAGTTCTTC	CATSRGQGRNEQFF
once	TRBJ2-1	TRBD1	TRBV2	TGTGCCAGCAGTGGATTCGGGACAGGGATATACAATGAGCAGTTCTTC	CASSGFGTGIYNEQFF
-	TRBJ2-7	-	TRBV21-1	TGTGCCAGCAGCACGTTCCCTAACTACGAGCAGTACTTC	CASSTFPNYEQYF
-	TRBJ2-2	-	TRBV21-1	TGTGCCAGCAAGGGCAGCGGCAGTTGGGCGAACACCGGGGAGCTGTTTTTT	CASKGSGSWANTGELFF
-	TRBJ1-1	TRBD1	TRBV18	TGTGCCAGCTCACCGGGAGTTCAGGGGGCAATGAACACTGAAGCTTTCTTT	CASSPGVQGAMNTEAFF
-	TRBJ1-2	-	TRBV9	TGTGCCAGCAGCATTTCCAGGGAAGCGAACTATGGCTACACCTTC	CASSISREANYGYTF
-	TRBJ1-4	TRBD1	TRBV14	TGTGCCAGCAGCCAACCGATAGGGACAGGGGCGAATGAAAAACTGTTTTTT	CASSQPIGTGANEKLFF